The 17 T cell receptor beta chains below were found in one sample sequenced in a study of blood T cell repertoires in COVID-19. Data came from immunoSEQ multiplex PCR; TCRdb stores just in-frame clones and leaves some out. The data show tens of thousands of clones, with approximately 86% seen just once and roughly 5% held by the top ten. Sequencing used peripheral blood. All receptors derive from a man between 65 and 80 years old with acute or convalescent COVID-19.

The chain links TRBV4-1 to TRBJ1-6; 10 bases are shared with TRBD1. The germline CDR1 and CDR2 sequences are MGHRA and YSYEKL. This CDR3 is 14 amino acids long. The J segment lost 10 bases and the V segment lost 4 bases, leaving 4 bases of the junction unmatched. The CDR3 nucleotides read TGCGCCAGCAGCCCCGGGACAGGGGACTCACCCCTCCACTTT. It translates to CASSPGTGDSPLHF.

V is TRBV6-5 and J is TRBJ1-1, with 9 bases identical to TRBD1. Germline CDR1 and CDR2: MNHEY and SVGAGI. The CDR3 covers 11 residues. Unmatched junction bases numbered 5, after V lost 8 bases and J lost 10 bases. The CDR3 loop reads CASGQGFGAFF. DNA of the CDR3: TGTGCCAGCGGACAGGGGTTCGGAGCTTTCTTT.

This chain joins TRBV3-1 (or the pseudogene TRBV3-2) and TRBJ2-5; tentative D call: TRBD2 (6 bases). Germline assignment: CDR1 LGHDT and CDR2 YNNKEL (reference sequence). The CDR3 is 13 residues long. The V end was cut by 0 bases, the J end by 5 bases, with 7 bases between. The CDR3 bases are TGTGCCAGCAGCCAAGAGGCGGGGGAGACCCAGTACTTC. Translated: CASSQEAGETQYF.

V and J are TRBV6-2 or TRBV6-3 and TRBJ2-3, with D possibly being TRBD1 (6 bases). Trimming pared 1 base from V and 2 bases from J, leaving 13 bases between. This CDR3 is 16 amino acids long. The germline V gene has CDR1 MNHEY and CDR2 SVGEGT. CDR3 loop: CASSYWGPGNTDTQYF. The CDR3 DNA is TGTGCCAGCAGTTACTGGGGGCCTGGTAACACAGATACGCAGTATTTT.

The sample holds one count of this clone. The rearrangement joins TRBV2 to TRBJ2-1; possible D gene TRBD2, 5 bases. V was trimmed by 6 bases and J by 10 bases, leaving 16 bases between them. The germline CDR1 and CDR2 sequences are SNHLY and FYNNEI. This CDR3 contains 13 residues. CDR3 residues: CASRPRTGTEQFF. CDR3 bases: TGTGCCAGCAGGCCCCGGACTGGTACAGAGCAGTTCTTC.

The chain carries TRBV4-2 and TRBJ2-3, with 8 bases lining up with TRBD2. The germline V gene encodes CDR1 LGHNA and CDR2 YNFKEQ. This CDR3 region has 16 residues. Unmatched junction bases numbered 4, after V lost 0 bases and J lost 2 bases. CDR3 sequence reads: CASSQDRGGYTDTQYF. CDR3 coding DNA: TGTGCCAGCAGCCAAGACCGGGGGGGATACACAGATACGCAGTATTTT.

J is TRBJ2-5 and V is TRBV7-8, with 8 nucleotides matching TRBD2. Germline V gene sequence: CDR1 SGHVS, CDR2 FQNEAQ. CDR3 length: 15 residues. V lost 5 bases to trimming and J lost 4 bases; unmatched junction nucleotides: 9. The CDR3 reads CASSQEGTSGETQYF. DNA for the CDR3: TGTGCCAGCAGCCAGGAGGGGACTAGTGGAGAGACCCAGTACTTC. The whole variable domain, remainder taken from reference TRBV7-8 and TRBJ2-5, is GAGVSQSPRYKVAKRGQDVALRCDPISGHVSLFWYQQALGQGPEFLTYFQNEAQLDKSGLPSDRFFAERPEGSVSTLKIQRTQQEDSAVYLCASSQEGTSGETQYFGPGTRLLVL.

CDR3 amino acids: CAISESSPGWNEQFF. Here the CDR3 DNA reads TGTGCCATCAGTGAGTCTTCACCAGGGTGGAATGAGCAGTTCTTC. This chain links TRBV10-3 with TRBJ2-1; a weak D match, TRBD1 (5 bases). Germline V gene data show CDR1 as ENHRY and CDR2 as SYGVKD. The CDR3 has 15 residues. Trimming took 0 bases from V and 7 from J, leaving 13 bases between them.

The V gene is TRBV9, the J gene TRBJ1-4, with D perhaps TRBD1 (5 bases). V lost 2 bases and J 0 bases, leaving 8 bases between the germline ends. This CDR3 has 15 amino acids. Germline V gene sequence: CDR1 SGDLS, CDR2 YYNGEE. The chain's CDR3 is CASSVQGTTNEKLFF. CDR3 coding DNA: TGTGCCAGCAGCGTGCAGGGCACAACTAATGAAAAACTGTTTTTT.

Remarks on this clone: Because it lacks the conserved phenylalanine or tryptophan at the end, this CDR3 is likely a read error. It is unclear where the CDR3 begins or ends on the DNA, so no DNA is shown, and the CDR3 is as TCRdb lists it. The V call is TRBV2, the J call TRBJ1-2. Germline loops: CDR1 SNHLY, CDR2 FYNNEI. The CDR3 length equals 13 residues, ends included. CDR3: CASREPAGGDPSA.

This rearrangement joins TRBV9 to TRBJ2-2; a possible D gene is TRBD2 (6 bases). The CDR3 spans 17 residues. V was shortened by 1 base and J by 4 bases, with 17 bases between the two germline ends. Per the germline V gene, CDR1 is SGDLS and CDR2 is YYNGEE. The CDR3, as DNA: TGTGCCAGCAGCGTATATGGACCGGGAGCGGGCACCGGGGAGCTGTTTTTT. Residues: CASSVYGPGAGTGELFF.

The genes are TRBV4-1 and TRBJ2-7, with 10 bases matching TRBD1. Germline CDR1 MGHRA, CDR2 YSYEKL. The J segment lost 5 bases and the V segment lost 2 bases, leaving 6 bases of the junction unmatched. The CDR3 spans 15 residues. CDR3 region: CASSQTGTGDNEQYF. In DNA form, the CDR3 reads TGCGCCAGCAGCCAAACCGGGACAGGGGACAACGAGCAGTACTTC.

About this clone: Other DNA sequences in this specimen translate into the identical CDR3. This chain uses TRBV19 with TRBJ1-2; 10 bases are shared with TRBD1. Germline V gene data show CDR1 as LNHDA and CDR2 as SQIVND (reference sequence). The CDR3 loop spans 15 amino acids. With 5 bases clipped from V and 2 bases from J, the junction kept 5 bases outside the gene matches. As DNA, the CDR3 is TGTGCCAGTAGTGCACCGGGACAGGGGAACTATGGCTACACCTTC. Translated, it gives CASSAPGQGNYGYTF.

The chain joins TRBV7-9 to TRBJ1-1, with 7 bases fitting TRBD1. Germline CDR1 reads SEHNR; CDR2 reads FQNEAQ (reference sequence). The CDR3 is 12 amino acids. V shed 9 bases and J 4 bases; nucleotides not matched to a gene: 5. CDR3 in DNA: TGTGCCAGTCGACAGGGTGTCACTGAAGCTTTCTTT. It is translated as CASRQGVTEAFF. Full variable domain (missing parts from reference TRBV7-9 and TRBJ1-1): DTGVSQNPRHKITKRGQNVTFRCDPISEHNRLYWYRQTLGQGPEFLTYFQNEAQLEKSRLLSDRFSAERPKGSFSTLEIQRTEQGDSAMYLCASRQGVTEAFFGQGTRLTVV.

The V gene is TRBV9, the J gene TRBJ2-1, with 10 bases aligning to TRBD1. The CDR3 spans 16 residues. Losses at the gene ends were 4 bases for V and 4 bases for J; bases not matched to a gene: 8. Germline V gene lookup returns CDR1 SGDLS and CDR2 YYNGEE. CDR3 sequence (DNA): TGTGCCAGCAGCCAACGGGGACAGGGGACTTACAATGAGCAGTTCTTC. It translates to CASSQRGQGTYNEQFF.

This clone was observed a few times. The CDR3 DNA sequence: TGTGCCAGCACCCCCTGGAGAGGCGCACCCCTCCACTTT. Its translation is CASTPWRGAPLHF. The chain couples TRBV27 to TRBJ1-6, with D unresolved. This CDR3 spans 13 amino acids. The germline gives CDR1 MNHEY, CDR2 SMNVEV (reference sequence). V was trimmed by 7 bases and J by 11 bases, leaving 15 bases between them.

The rearrangement uses TRBV28 and TRBJ2-5; no firm D call. Trimming pared 5 bases from V and 5 bases from J, leaving 9 bases between. The CDR3 contains 12 residues. Per the germline V gene, CDR1 is MDHEN and CDR2 is SYDVKM. The CDR3 coding sequence is TGTGCCAGCAGTGGGCTTTGGGAGACCCAGTACTTC. Translated: CASSGLWETQYF.